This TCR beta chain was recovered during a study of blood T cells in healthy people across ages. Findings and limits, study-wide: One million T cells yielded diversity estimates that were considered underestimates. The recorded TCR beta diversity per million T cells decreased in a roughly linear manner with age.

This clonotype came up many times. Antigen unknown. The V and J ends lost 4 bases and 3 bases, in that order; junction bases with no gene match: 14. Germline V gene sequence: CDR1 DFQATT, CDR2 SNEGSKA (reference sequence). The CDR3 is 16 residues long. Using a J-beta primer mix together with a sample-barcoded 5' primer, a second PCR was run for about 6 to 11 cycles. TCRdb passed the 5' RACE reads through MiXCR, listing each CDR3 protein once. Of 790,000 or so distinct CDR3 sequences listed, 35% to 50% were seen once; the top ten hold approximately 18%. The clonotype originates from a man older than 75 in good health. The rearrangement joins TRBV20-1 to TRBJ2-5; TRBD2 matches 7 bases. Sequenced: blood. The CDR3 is CSAKKLGEGLEETQYF. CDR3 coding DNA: TGCAGTGCTAAGAAGTTGGGGGAGGGCCTTGAAGAGACCCAGTACTTC.